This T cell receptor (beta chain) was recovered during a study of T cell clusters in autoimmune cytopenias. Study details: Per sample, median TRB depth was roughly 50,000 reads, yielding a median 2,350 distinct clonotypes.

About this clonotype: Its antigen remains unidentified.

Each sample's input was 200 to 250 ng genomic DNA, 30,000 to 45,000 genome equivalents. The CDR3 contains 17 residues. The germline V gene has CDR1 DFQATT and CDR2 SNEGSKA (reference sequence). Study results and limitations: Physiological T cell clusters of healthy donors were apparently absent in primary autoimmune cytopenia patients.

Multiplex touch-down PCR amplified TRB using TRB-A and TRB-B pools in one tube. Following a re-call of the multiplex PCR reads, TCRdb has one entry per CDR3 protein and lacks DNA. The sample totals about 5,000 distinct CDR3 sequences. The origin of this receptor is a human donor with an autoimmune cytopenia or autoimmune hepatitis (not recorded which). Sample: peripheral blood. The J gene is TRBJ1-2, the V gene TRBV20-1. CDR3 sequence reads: CSAAEKGGNLANYGYTF.